This T cell receptor beta chain was sequenced during a study of CD8 T cells in ankylosing spondylitis. Regarding the study as a whole: Several highly homologous variants made up a TCR beta motif, and this motif appeared characteristic of ankylosing spondylitis blood. Within peripheral blood, clones linked to disease were CD8+ and relatively rare.

This clonotype was found a few times. Antigen unknown. The CDR3 is 14 amino acids. The V and J ends lost 4 bases and 2 bases, in that order; junction bases with no gene match: 5. CDR1 and CDR2 from the germline V gene are SGHRS and YFSETQ. Generation of TCR beta libraries employed quantitative 5'-RACE incorporating molecular barcodes. TCRdb reanalysed the 5' RACE reads using MiXCR and keeps one entry per CDR3 protein. The table includes approximately 350,000 distinct CDR3 sequences, 20% to 25% detected once. Sequencing was performed on blood, either unsorted or a sorted T cell fraction (not recorded which). This receptor was taken from a male donor with ankylosing spondylitis or in good health (not recorded which). The chain combines TRBV5-1 with TRBJ2-7; 8 nucleotides agree with TRBD1. In DNA, the CDR3 is TGCGCCAGCAGCACCGAGGACAGGGCCTACGAGCAGTACTTC. The encoded protein is CASSTEDRAYEQYF.